This TCR beta chain was sequenced in a study of blood T cell repertoires in COVID-19. At the level of the study: Acute and convalescent COVID-19 samples came from the United States, Italy and Spain. PBMCs, B-cell-depleted T cells, or T cells were the source of the cDNA or gDNA that made up the material.

TCRdb's table, derived via immunoSEQ multiplex PCR, lists solely in-frame clones and lacks some. Of 180,000 or so clones in the sample, about 81% were seen once. It was during active infection that Seattle patients were enrolled and then longitudinally followed. The clonotype was recovered from a woman of 80 years or more with COVID-19, enrolled during active disease. The sample consisted of peripheral blood.

The CDR3 DNA sequence: TGTGCCAGCAGCGGAACCGGGACAGGGTTTCGCGAGACCCAGTACTTC. It codes for CASSGTGTGFRETQYF. The rearrangement links TRBV9 to TRBJ2-5; 9 bases line up with TRBD1. J lost 5 bases, V lost 3 bases, and 11 bases had no gene match. CDR1 is SGDLS, CDR2 YYNGEE, per germline. This CDR3 has 16 residues.